This is a list of T cell receptor beta chains from one sample in a study of persistence of HIV-infected CD4 T cells. Clones were sequenced by immunoSEQ multiplex PCR, and TCRdb holds only the in-frame ones, with some missing. The sample has around 42,000 clones; about 80% are singletons. No antigen has been assigned to these receptors. This specimen consisted of CD4+ T cells sorted from PBMCs after approximately 20-hour stimulation, obtained from a patient who received antiretroviral therapy. All receptors derive from an adult man with HIV who was CMV-seropositive. CDR3s include the opening cysteine and the closing phenylalanine or tryptophan. Clone size is shown for a subset of rows, as once, few, many or a class of expanded clone.

clone_size	v_call	j_call	cdr3_length	cdr3_aa
.	TRBV10-3	TRBJ1-2	15	CAIRGQGQGNYGYTF
.	TRBV4-2	TRBJ1-1	13	CASREQENTEAFF
.	TRBV5-1	TRBJ2-3	16	CASSLGRDFNTDTQYF
.	TRBV3-1/TRBV3-2	TRBJ2-2	15	CASSQARGGTGELFF
.	TRBV7-8	TRBJ1-4	17	CASSPHPPGLTNEKLFF
few	TRBV5-1	TRBJ2-7	15	CASSLVSAQGYEQYF
.	TRBV5-1	TRBJ1-6	16	CASSPTGDRGNSPLHF
.	TRBV6-1	TRBJ1-1	14	CASSEAIQGTEAFF
few	TRBV6-1	TRBJ1-2	12	CASSESWGGYTF
.	TRBV30	TRBJ1-1	13	CAWSDSQGRKAFF
.	TRBV19	TRBJ2-1	15	CASSHQGQGTNEQFF
.	TRBV6-5	TRBJ2-7	15	CASSYSSVTSYEQYF
.	TRBV5-1	TRBJ1-2	15	CASSLETRGEGGYTF
once	TRBV7-9	TRBJ1-4	15	CASSLRGPGSEKLFF
once	TRBV15	TRBJ1-5	14	CATSRQGQNQPQHF
.	TRBV19	TRBJ2-7	14	CASSSPGSSYEQYF
few	TRBV4-2	TRBJ1-2	14	CASSQDRTGYGYTF
.	TRBV5-4	TRBJ1-4	13	CASSLGGDEKLFF
once	TRBV29-1	TRBJ1-2	11	CSVVWGYGYTF
.	TRBV28	TRBJ1-5	15	CASSVRTGVNQPQHF
.	TRBV30	TRBJ2-2	20	CAWSTLGRTGAIRSTGELFF
.	TRBV7-9	TRBJ2-3	14	CAGGTSGNTDTQYF
.	TRBV7-8	TRBJ1-5	17	CASSLGTGGAGNQPQHF
.	TRBV30	TRBJ1-6	13	CAWMGQLNSPLHF
.	TRBV9	TRBJ1-1	14	CASSVEEGTGRAFF
.	TRBV5-1	TRBJ1-1	14	CASSSQGARTEAFF
few	TRBV7-2	TRBJ1-4	17	CASSDLRGRDTNEKLFF
.	TRBV5-1	TRBJ1-2	13	CASSLVANYGYTF
.	TRBV25-1	TRBJ2-5	16	CASSEYRLAGGETQYF
.	TRBV9	TRBJ2-1	15	CASSAGLAGGNEQFF
.	TRBV7-2	TRBJ2-5	15	CASSLEGGMGETQYF
.	TRBV10-3	TRBJ1-1	15	CAASIKAPPNTEAFF
.	TRBV6-5	TRBJ1-2	13	CASSFGRVQGYTF
.	TRBV9	TRBJ1-6	15	CASSSSQGAASPLHF
few	TRBV7-3	TRBJ2-3	13	CASSQYGGDTQYF
.	TRBV6-5	TRBJ1-1	14	CASSTGMANTEAFF
once	TRBV5-6	TRBJ1-3	14	CASSRPNSGNTIYF
.	TRBV10-2	TRBJ2-7	14	CASLQGGGRYEQYF
.	TRBV30	TRBJ1-1	13	CAWSQGINTEAFF
.	TRBV7-8	TRBJ1-2	16	CASSLRGRLGNYGYTF
.	TRBV11-1	TRBJ2-6	14	CASRGASGANVLTF
.	TRBV7-8	TRBJ1-3	12	CASRGTGNTIYF